The entry below describes one TCR beta chain. No antigen is known for it. No much larger clonotype is one base removed from it; base qualities were not supplied. Separate from the roughly 700-subject first cohort, the validation cohort of around 130 subjects was the group to which the donors belonged. Cut back by 9 bases and 5 bases, the V and J ends lie 19 bases apart. Based on the germline V gene, the CDR1 and CDR2 sequences are MNHNS and SASEGT. Measured from the cysteine to the phenylalanine, the CDR3 is 14 residues long. The entry retains the CDR3 DNA only, 42 bases that are in frame from base 1. This sample was taken from a study of cytomegalovirus exposure and HLA in healthy donors (dated by TCRdb to about 2017). Background for the entire study: The roughly 650 repertoires of the first cohort and the roughly 110 validation repertoires were produced on the same platform, according to a later analysis. The study aimed to test whether cataloging public T cell receptors could reveal signatures of past pathogen exposure. Along with the roughly 670-subject first cohort, a separate validation cohort of more than 90 different subjects was used. The study combined high-throughput TCR immunosequencing, statistical association of individual TCRs with disease status, and machine learning to predict cytomegalovirus infection status.

Summary of the overall study and its limitations: While some public TCRs were present in many individuals, most TCR sequences turned up only very rarely across donors. The authors suggested that the approach could potentially be generalized to other disease states and immunological phenotypes. Cytomegalovirus status was reported to be diagnosed by the classifier with high specificity and sensitivity in both the original and validation cohorts. A later analysis had no HLA typing for the validation cohort, so co-occurrence there was scored across all 130 or so repertoires. In vitro tests confirmed that three of the cytomegalovirus-associated TCR beta chains recognize cytomegalovirus antigens. Of the cluster scores, around 95% were above 0 in a later analysis, which found that TCRs clustered in the first cohort also tended to co-occur in the 95 to 150 validation repertoires. The study listed 150 to 200 TCR beta chains as associated with cytomegalovirus.

Libraries were prepared through the immunoSEQ multiplex PCR assay. The source study handled its data this way. A statistical classification framework was built to diagnose cytomegalovirus status from the catalog of TCR beta chain sequences. The immuneACCESS repertoire file appears here via TCRdb, limited to in-frame rearrangements. These files lack a portion of the clones; in checked studies, under half of the deficit traces to unresolved V genes, and the cause of the others is not known. The V and J calls and clone size are taken from that table; D and trimming were inferred from the DNA. The sample table records a few hundred thousand clones; 85% to 90% of these occur just once. Clones ranked in the top ten supply approximately 0.34% of the sample.

The sequenced sample consisted of PBMCs. The chain was built from TRBV6-1 and TRBJ1-1; there is no confident call for the D gene. The source of this sequence is a woman under 30 in good health and CMV-seronegative. The bases are TGTGCCAGAGACCCTTTTCGAGGAGGTACTGAAGCTTTCTTT. Its coded protein is CARDPFRGGTEAFF.